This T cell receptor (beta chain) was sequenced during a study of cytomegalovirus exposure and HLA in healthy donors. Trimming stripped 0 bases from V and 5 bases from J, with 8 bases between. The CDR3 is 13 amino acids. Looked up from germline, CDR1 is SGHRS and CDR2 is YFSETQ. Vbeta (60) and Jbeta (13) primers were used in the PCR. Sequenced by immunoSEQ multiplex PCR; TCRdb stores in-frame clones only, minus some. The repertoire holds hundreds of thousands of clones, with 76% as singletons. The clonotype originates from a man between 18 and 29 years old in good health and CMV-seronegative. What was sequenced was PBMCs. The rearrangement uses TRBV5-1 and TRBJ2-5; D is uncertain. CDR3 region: CASSLGTTETQYF. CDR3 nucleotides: TGCGCCAGCAGCTTGGGAACTACCGAGACCCAGTACTTC.